A single sample is the source of the 15 T cell receptor beta chains below, sequenced in a study of cytomegalovirus exposure and HLA in healthy donors. PCR amplification relied on 60 Vbeta primers (plus 13 Jbeta primers). Clones were read by immunoSEQ multiplex PCR, and TCRdb kept only the in-frame ones, dropping some. The sample carries 150,000 to 180,000 clones, around 81% recorded once. The specimen sequenced was PBMCs. The receptors come from a woman between 40 and 50 years old in good health and CMV-seropositive.

The table lists this clone with a count of one. V is TRBV5-4 and J is TRBJ2-3, with 10 bases matching TRBD1. J gave up 2 bases and V 5 bases, and 5 bases lay outside the gene matches. The germline gives CDR1 SGHNT, CDR2 YYREEE (reference sequence). This CDR3 contains 15 residues. The CDR3 spells CASRAGTGATDTQYF. CDR3 DNA: TGTGCCAGCAGGGCCGGGACAGGGGCCACAGATACGCAGTATTTT.

The rearrangement uses TRBV28 and TRBJ2-7; weak D call: TRBD1 (6 bases). V shed 4 bases and J shed 3 bases, with 19 bases lying between them. Per germline, CDR1 MDHEN and CDR2 SYDVKM. The CDR3 extends over 16 amino acids. The CDR3 protein is CASSWLGKGQHYEQYF. CDR3 sequence (DNA): TGTGCCAGCAGTTGGTTGGGTAAGGGACAACACTACGAGCAGTACTTC.

This clone was counted once. The chain is built from TRBV7-3 and TRBJ2-1, with TRBD2 as a possible D gene (6 bases). Germline V gene sequence: CDR1 SGHTA, CDR2 FQGTGA. The CDR3 runs to 16 residues. The V end was cut by 0 bases, the J end by 0 bases, with 9 bases between. The CDR3, as DNA: TGTGCCAGCAGCTTAACCGGCGGGACCTCCTACAATGAGCAGTTCTTC. It translates to CASSLTGGTSYNEQFF. Full variable domain (outside the CDR3, taken from reference TRBV7-3 and TRBJ2-1): GAGVSQTPSNKVTEKGKYVELRCDPISGHTALYWYRQSLGQGPEFLIYFQGTGAADDSGLPNDRFFAVRPEGSVSTLKIQRTERGDSAVYLCASSLTGGTSYNEQFFGPGTRLTVL.

The genes are TRBV5-1 and TRBJ2-1; 7 bases fit TRBD1. V lost 6 bases, J lost 6 bases, and 6 bases stayed unmatched. CDR1 and CDR2 (germline): SGHRS, YFSETQ. The CDR3 is made up of 13 amino acids. The CDR3 DNA follows: TGCGCCAGCAAACGGGACAGTATCAATGAGCAGTTCTTC. It is translated as CASKRDSINEQFF.

This chain uses TRBV11-2 with TRBJ2-1; TRBD2 matches 9 bases. Germline CDR1 is SGHAT and CDR2 is FQNNGV. V lost 1 base and J lost 8; bases outside the gene matches: 6. This CDR3 spans 15 amino acids. This CDR3 reads CASSLVVSGRYEQFF. Written as DNA, the CDR3 is TGTGCCAGCAGCTTAGTGGTTAGCGGGAGATATGAGCAGTTCTTC.

This chain connects TRBV30 to TRBJ2-1, with D possibly being TRBD2 (6 bases). V was shortened by 5 bases and J by 15 bases, with 17 bases between the two germline ends. The CDR3 is 11 amino acids. Per germline, CDR1 GTSNPN and CDR2 SVGIG (reference sequence). The CDR3 DNA reads as TGTGCCTGGGGGGACTCCGGTTCTCGGTTCTTC. It encodes CAWGDSGSRFF.

The V call is TRBV10-1, the J call TRBJ2-3; 7 nucleotides align to TRBD1. Looked up from germline, CDR1 is WNHNN and CDR2 is SYGVQD (reference sequence). The CDR3 is 15 residues long. The trim removed 4 bases at V and 2 bases at J, leaving 6 bases unmatched. DNA of the CDR3: TGCGCCAGCAGTGGGACAGGTCTGAACACAGATACGCAGTATTTT. It is translated as CASSGTGLNTDTQYF.

The rearrangement links TRBV7-2 to TRBJ2-7; tentatively, D is TRBD1 (5 bases). Germline V gives CDR1 SGHTA, CDR2 FQGNSA. V was cut by 5 bases and J by 4 bases, with 15 bases left in between. The CDR3 sequence is 14 residues long. The chain's CDR3 is CASSPTVSHYEQYF. The CDR3, as DNA: TGTGCCAGCAGCCCGACAGTTAGCCATTACGAGCAGTACTTC.

The CDR3 is CASSRSGGATEAFF. Here the CDR3 DNA reads TGTGCCAGCAGTCGCTCCGGGGGTGCCACTGAAGCTTTCTTT. The V gene is TRBV6-5, the J gene TRBJ1-1; D may be TRBD1 (5 bases). This CDR3 contains 14 residues. The V gene's germline CDR1 is MNHEY and CDR2 SVGAGI. V was clipped by 5 bases and J by 4 bases, with 14 bases between them.

The rearrangement links TRBV27 to TRBJ2-3; TRBD1 matches 11 bases. The junction had 8 bases not matched to a gene; V was cut back by 5 bases and J by 4 bases. CDR3 length: 16 residues. Germline V gene sequence: CDR1 MNHEY, CDR2 SMNVEV (reference sequence). CDR3 region: CASSPRTGGAPDTQYF. The DNA for the CDR3 is TGTGCCAGCAGTCCTCGGACAGGGGGCGCGCCAGATACGCAGTATTTT.

The rearrangement joins TRBV19 to TRBJ2-4; 16 bases match TRBD2. The length of the CDR3 is 19 residues. V was pared by 3 bases and J by 2 bases, with 7 bases of the junction left unmatched. Germline-derived CDR1 and CDR2 are LNHDA and SQIVND (reference sequence). The CDR3: CASSMGGLAGGGTKNIQYF. The CDR3 region has the DNA TGTGCCAGTAGTATGGGGGGACTAGCGGGAGGGGGGACCAAAAACATTCAGTACTTC. The full variable domain, its missing parts supplied by reference TRBV19 and TRBJ2-4, is DGGITQSPKYLFRKEGQNVTLSCEQNLNHDAMYWYRQDPGQGLRLIYYSQIVNDFQKGDIAEGYSVSREKKESFPLTVTSAQKNPTAFYLCASSMGGLAGGGTKNIQYFGAGTRLSVL.

CDR3 in amino acids: CASSLGSGRAWTGELFF. Here the CDR3 DNA reads TGTGCCAGCAGCTTGGGTAGCGGGAGGGCCTGGACCGGGGAGCTGTTTTTT. J is TRBJ2-2 and V is TRBV5-6; TRBD2 agrees at 11 bases. Trimming removed 0 bases from V and 5 bases from J; junction bases left unmatched: 6. This CDR3 comprises 17 residues. Germline CDR1 reads SGHDT; CDR2 reads YYEEEE.

The genes are TRBV28 and TRBJ2-6; no reliable D call. CDR1 and CDR2 from the germline V gene are MDHEN and SYDVKM. V lost 6 bases to trimming and J lost 0 bases, with 12 bases between them. The CDR3 runs 16 residues. CDR3 in amino acids: CASRNFGDSGANVLTF. The CDR3 bases are TGTGCCAGCAGGAATTTCGGAGACTCTGGGGCCAACGTCCTGACTTTC.

The chain carries TRBV18 and TRBJ2-1; 12 bases map to TRBD2. Germline V gene sequence: CDR1 KGHSH, CDR2 LQKENI. The CDR3 loop spans 19 amino acids. Germline trimming cut 4 bases from V and 8 bases from J; bases unmatched to any gene: 18. The CDR3 DNA reads TGTGCCAGCTCACTCCGACTAGCGGGAGATTGGACGAACTCTGATGAGCAGTTCTTC. Amino acids: CASSLRLAGDWTNSDEQFF. The full variable domain, its missing parts supplied by reference TRBV18 and TRBJ2-1, is NAGVMQNPRHLVRRRGQEARLRCSPMKGHSHVYWYRQLPEEGLKFMVYLQKENIIDESGMPKERFSAEFPKEGPSILRIQQVVRGDSAAYFCASSLRLAGDWTNSDEQFFGPGTRLTVL.

V is TRBV18 and J is TRBJ2-5; 11 bases match TRBD2. The CDR3 totals 16 residues. The junction had 5 bases not matched to a gene; V was cut back by 3 bases and J by 2 bases. Germline CDR1 and CDR2: KGHSH and LQKENI. The CDR3 DNA reads TGTGCCAGCTCACCTAAGACTAGCGGGAAACAAGAGACCCAGTACTTC. Its translation is CASSPKTSGKQETQYF. Supplemented by reference TRBV18 and TRBJ2-5, the full variable domain reads NAGVMQNPRHLVRRRGQEARLRCSPMKGHSHVYWYRQLPEEGLKFMVYLQKENIIDESGMPKERFSAEFPKEGPSILRIQQVVRGDSAAYFCASSPKTSGKQETQYFGPGTRLLVL.